This section outlines one TCR beta chain sequence together with its context. Deletions cut 4 bases from V and 5 bases from J, with 12 bases between. The CDR3 totals 13 residues. Germline V gives CDR1 SGHAT, CDR2 FQNNGV. This sample stems from a study of Graves' ophthalmopathy and Graves' hyperthyroidism. As the template, RNA transcripts were used to amplify TCR beta CDR3 regions. After a first-round RT-PCR with HTBI primers, a second-round multiplex PCR was run. TCRdb re-called the multiplex PCR reads with MiXCR, one entry per CDR3 protein. The sample has 350,000 to 400,000 distinct CDR3 sequences; just over 15% are singletons.

The sequencing sample was made of peripheral blood. V and J are TRBV11-2 and TRBJ2-7; D call uncertain. This sequence was found in a woman aged 18-35 years with stable Graves' hyperthyroidism. The CDR3 DNA reads as TGTGCCAGCAGCTCCCTCCCGGTAAACGAGCAGTACTTC. Translated: CASSSLPVNEQYF.